Presented here are 3 T cell receptor beta chains from one specimen sequenced in a study of CXCR3-negative and CXCR3-positive naive CD8 T cells (dated by TCRdb to between 2019 and 2020). On the study overall, not on this receptor specifically: TRB CDR3s from CXCR3-positive naive cells showed higher hydrophobicity (lower Kidera factor 4), lower energy, and higher strength and volume indices than CXCR3-negative naive cells.

The antigens for these receptors are not known. TCRdb lists the instrument as NextSeq 550. The Human TCR Profiling Kit (MiLaboratory) was used to make UMI-labeled 5' RACE TRB cDNA libraries. Following reprocessing of the reads by TCRdb, the data hold one row per CDR3 protein sequence and no DNA is available. This sample's table carries 50,000 to 60,000 distinct CDR3 sequences. Of the sample, 0.56% is held by the ten largest clones. The sequenced sample consisted of naive CXCR3+ CD8+ T cells from blood. Taken with the paper, the label for cell subset or site translates to: CD45RO-CCR7+CD27+CD95- naive CD8+ T cells expressing CXCR3 (TNR3+). These receptors were collected from a human donor in good health. Some clones in this sample may be carry-over from other donors' samples.

This chain links TRBV7-9 with TRBJ2-7; there is no DNA to check the TCRdb D call of TRBD1. The length of the CDR3 is 14 residues. Germline V CDR1 and CDR2: SEHNR, FQNEAQ (reference sequence). CDR3 in amino acids: CASSLELAGREQYF.

This chain's CDR3 is CASSLPRDTLTYEQYF. V and J are TRBV7-2 and TRBJ2-7; TCRdb outputs TRBD1, but without DNA this stays unchecked. Germline CDR1 and CDR2: SGHTA and FQGNSA. CDR3 size: 16 residues.

CDR3 sequence: CASSVAGFGNTEAFF. The chain couples TRBV9 to TRBJ1-1. Germline V lookup: CDR1 SGDLS, CDR2 YYNGEE. This CDR3 comprises 15 residues. The variable domain in full, completed from reference TRBV9 and TRBJ1-1, reads DSGVTQTPKHLITATGQRVTLRCSPRSGDLSVYWYQQSLDQGLQFLIQYYNGEERAKGNILERFSAQQFPDLHSELNLSSLELGDSALYFCASSVAGFGNTEAFFGQGTRLTVV.